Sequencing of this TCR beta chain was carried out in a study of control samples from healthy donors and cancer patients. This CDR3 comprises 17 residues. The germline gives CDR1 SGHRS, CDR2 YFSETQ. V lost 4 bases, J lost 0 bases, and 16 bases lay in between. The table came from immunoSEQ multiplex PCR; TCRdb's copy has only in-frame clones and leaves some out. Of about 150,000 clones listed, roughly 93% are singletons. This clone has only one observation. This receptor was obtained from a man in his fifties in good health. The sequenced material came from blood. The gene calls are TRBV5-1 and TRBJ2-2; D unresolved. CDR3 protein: CASSGRNRSTNTGELFF. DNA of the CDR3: TGCGCCAGCAGCGGAAGGAACAGATCAACGAACACCGGGGAGCTGTTTTTT.